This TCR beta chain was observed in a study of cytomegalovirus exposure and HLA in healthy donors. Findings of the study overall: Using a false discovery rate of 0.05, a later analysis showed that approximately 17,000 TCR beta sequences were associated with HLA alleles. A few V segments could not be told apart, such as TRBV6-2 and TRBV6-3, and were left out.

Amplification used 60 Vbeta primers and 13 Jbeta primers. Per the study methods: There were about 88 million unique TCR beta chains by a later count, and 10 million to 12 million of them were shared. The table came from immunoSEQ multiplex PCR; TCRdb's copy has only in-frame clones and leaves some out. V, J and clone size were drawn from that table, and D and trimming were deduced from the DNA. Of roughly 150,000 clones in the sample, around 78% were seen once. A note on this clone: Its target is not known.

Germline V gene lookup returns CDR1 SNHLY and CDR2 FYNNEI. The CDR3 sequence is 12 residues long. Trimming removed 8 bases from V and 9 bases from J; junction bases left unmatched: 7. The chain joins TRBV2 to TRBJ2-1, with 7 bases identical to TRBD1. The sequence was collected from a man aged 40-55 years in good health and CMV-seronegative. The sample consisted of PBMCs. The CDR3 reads CASGGDRGEQFF. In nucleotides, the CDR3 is TGTGCCAGCGGTGGGGACAGAGGTGAGCAGTTCTTC.